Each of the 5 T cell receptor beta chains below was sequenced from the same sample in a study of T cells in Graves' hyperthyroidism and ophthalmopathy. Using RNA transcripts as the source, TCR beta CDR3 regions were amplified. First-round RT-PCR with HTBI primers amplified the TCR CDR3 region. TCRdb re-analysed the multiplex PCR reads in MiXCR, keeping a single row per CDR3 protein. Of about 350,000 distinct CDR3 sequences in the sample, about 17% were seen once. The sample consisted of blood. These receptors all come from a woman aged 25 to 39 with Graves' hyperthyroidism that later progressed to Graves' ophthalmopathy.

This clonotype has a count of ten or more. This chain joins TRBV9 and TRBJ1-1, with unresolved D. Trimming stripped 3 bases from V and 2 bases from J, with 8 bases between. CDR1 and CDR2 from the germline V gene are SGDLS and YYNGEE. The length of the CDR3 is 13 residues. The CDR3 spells CASSAWINTEAFF. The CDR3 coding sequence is TGTGCCAGCAGCGCCTGGATCAACACTGAAGCTTTCTTT.

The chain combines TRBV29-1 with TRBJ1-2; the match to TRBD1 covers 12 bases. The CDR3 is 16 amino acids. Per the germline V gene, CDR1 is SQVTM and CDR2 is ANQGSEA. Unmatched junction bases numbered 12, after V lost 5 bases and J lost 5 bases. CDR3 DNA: TGCAGCGTTAACACCGGGACAGGGGGCGCCCTATATGGCTACACCTTC. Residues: CSVNTGTGGALYGYTF. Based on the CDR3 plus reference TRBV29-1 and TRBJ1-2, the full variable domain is SAVISQKPSRDICQRGTSLTIQCQVDSQVTMMFWYRQQPGQSLTLIATANQGSEATYESGFVIDKFPISRPNLTFSTLTVSNMSPEDSSIYLCSVNTGTGGALYGYTFGSGTRLTVV.

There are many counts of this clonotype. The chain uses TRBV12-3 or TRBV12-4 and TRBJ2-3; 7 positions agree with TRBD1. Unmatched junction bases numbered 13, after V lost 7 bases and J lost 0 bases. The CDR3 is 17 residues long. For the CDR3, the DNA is TGTGCCAGCAAGCTCCTACTGACAGGGACCAGCACAGATACGCAGTATTTT. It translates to CASKLLLTGTSTDTQYF.

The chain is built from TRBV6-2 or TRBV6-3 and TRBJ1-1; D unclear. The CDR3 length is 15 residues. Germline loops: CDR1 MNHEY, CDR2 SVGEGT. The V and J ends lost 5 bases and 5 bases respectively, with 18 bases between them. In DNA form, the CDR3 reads TGTGCCAGCAGTAGTAATAGAATCGCGTGGACTGAAGCTTTCTTT. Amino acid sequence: CASSSNRIAWTEAFF.

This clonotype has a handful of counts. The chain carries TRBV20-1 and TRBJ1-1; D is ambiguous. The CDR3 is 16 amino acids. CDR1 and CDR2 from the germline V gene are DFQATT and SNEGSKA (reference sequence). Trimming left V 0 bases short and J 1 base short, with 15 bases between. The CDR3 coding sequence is TGCAGTGCTAGAGATGGGGTAGGGTGGGGGAACACTGAAGCTTTCTTT. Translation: CSARDGVGWGNTEAFF.